This entry concerns a single TCR beta chain. The sample originates from a study of T cell changes during pregnancy in multiple sclerosis. Clones were read by immunoSEQ multiplex PCR, and TCRdb kept only the in-frame ones, dropping some. The data hold 40,000 to 60,000 clones, with about 91% observed a single time. Looked up from germline, CDR1 is SGHRS and CDR2 is YFSETQ. The CDR3 spans 15 residues. V gave up 4 bases and J gave up 1 base; unmatched junction bases: 7. The sequence came from a female donor with multiple sclerosis, enrolled in a pregnancy study. The chain has TRBV5-1 and TRBJ2-7; 8 bases match TRBD2. The sample in question was CD8+ T cells from peripheral blood mononuclear cells, obtained after pregnancy. The CDR3 bases are TGCGCCAGCAGCCCCGACAGCGGGAGATCCTACGAGCAGTACTTC. Its protein product is CASSPDSGRSYEQYF. The full variable domain, with the rest looked up from reference TRBV5-1 and TRBJ2-7, is KAGVTQTPRYLIKTRGQQVTLSCSPISGHRSVSWYQQTPGQGLQFLFEYFSETQRNKGNFPGRFSGRQFSNSRSEMNVSTLELGDSALYLCASSPDSGRSYEQYFGPGTRLTVT.